These 4 T cell receptor beta chains share one sample of origin, sequenced in a study of T cells after yellow fever vaccination. TCRdb ran MiXCR on the 5' RACE reads and lists one entry per CDR3 protein. The sample contains under 600,000 distinct CDR3 sequences, around a fifth of which appear only once. Source: PBMCs, taken approximately 22 days after the first yellow fever vaccination. The source of these receptors is a man between 18 and 29 years old who received the YFV17D yellow fever vaccine.

This clonotype showed up just a few times. This chain links TRBV18 with TRBJ2-4; the D is unclear. The germline V gene has CDR1 KGHSH and CDR2 LQKENI. The CDR3 is made up of 12 amino acids. Trimming shortened V by 0 bases and J by 6 bases, and 3 bases separated the two germline ends. The DNA for the CDR3 is TGTGCCAGCTCACCACCTCTAAACATTCAGTACTTC. As protein: CASSPPLNIQYF. The full variable domain, completed using reference TRBV18 and TRBJ2-4, is NAGVMQNPRHLVRRRGQEARLRCSPMKGHSHVYWYRQLPEEGLKFMVYLQKENIIDESGMPKERFSAEFPKEGPSILRIQQVVRGDSAAYFCASSPPLNIQYFGAGTRLSVL.

The genes are TRBV6-2 or TRBV6-3 and TRBJ1-1, with D maybe TRBD1 (5 bases). The V end was cut by 9 bases, the J end by 5 bases, with 16 bases between. From germline, CDR1 is MNHEY and CDR2 SVGEGT. The CDR3 runs to 13 residues. CDR3 coding DNA: TGTGCCAGTGAAACAGGTTCGGGTACTGAAGCTTTCTTT. Encoded protein: CASETGSGTEAFF.

With regard to this clonotype: One junction end does not reproduce the germline sequence, and a read error may be involved. This chain joins TRBV6-2 or TRBV6-3 and TRBJ2-2, with a weak D call TRBD2 (5 bases). Germline V gene data show CDR1 as MNHEY and CDR2 as SVGEGT. This CDR3 has 15 amino acids. CDR3 in amino acids: CASSAWPRRDGEQFF. The CDR3 DNA is TGTGCCAGCAGTGCCTGGCCGCGGAGAGACGGGGAGCAGTTTTTT.

The gene calls are TRBV5-1 and TRBJ1-1; D possibly corresponds to TRBD1 (5 bases). Trimming stripped 6 bases from V and 1 base from J, with 10 bases between. The CDR3 has 13 residues. The germline gives CDR1 SGHRS, CDR2 YFSETQ. The CDR3 loop is CASNAGWNTEAFF. In DNA, the CDR3 is TGCGCCAGCAATGCAGGGTGGAACACTGAAGCTTTCTTT.